This TCR beta chain is drawn from a study of blood T cell repertoires in COVID-19. About the research overall: COVID-19 samples from acute and convalescent phases originated in the United States, Italy and Spain.

This clone was counted once. Germline V gives CDR1 SGHKS, CDR2 YYEKEE (reference sequence). Trimming shortened V by 3 bases and J by 0 bases, and 21 bases separated the two germline ends. The CDR3 covers 18 residues. Authors' processing steps: Reference gene primer amplification yielded estimated nucleated cell counts. TCRdb's copy holds only in-frame clones and misses some; the assay was immunoSEQ multiplex PCR. V and J calls and clone size are copied from that table; D and trimming were computed from the DNA. The sample records around 700,000 clones, around 90% being singletons. The V gene is TRBV5-5, the J gene TRBJ1-1, with D maybe TRBD1 (5 bases). The clonotype comes from a woman under 30 with acute or convalescent COVID-19. The sample taken for sequencing was peripheral blood. CDR3 nucleotides: TGTGCCAGCAGCTCTCACCATGGGGCGAACATAATGAACACTGAAGCTTTCTTT. This gives the protein CASSSHHGANIMNTEAFF.